This T cell receptor (beta chain) was found in a study of OX40 agonist ivuxolimab in advanced cancers. Overall study findings and caveats: Some of the nonresponding patients also showed low levels of normalized T-cell clonal expansion. Among expanded peripheral T cells, antigen specificity went undetermined. CD4+ and CD8+ blood T cells expanded clonally by week 6 at 0.1 to 3.0 mg/kg. Partial responders receiving 0.1-3.0 mg/kg showed among the lowest clonal expansion.

This clone was detected only once. The antigen remains unidentified. The table came from immunoSEQ multiplex PCR; TCRdb's copy has only in-frame clones and leaves some out. The data hold tens of thousands of clones, with about 88% observed a single time. The specimen was CD4+ or CD8+ T cells sorted from blood, collected in a trial of the OX40 agonist ivuxolimab. The sequence was collected from an adult with an advanced solid tumor such as melanoma, head and neck, liver or kidney cancer.

CDR3 nucleotides: TGTGCCAGCAGCGTCGGGACAGGGGTCGAGCAGTACTTC. Amino acids: CASSVGTGVEQYF. The V gene is TRBV9, the J gene TRBJ2-7, with 10 bases fitting TRBD1. The CDR3 loop spans 13 amino acids. Per germline, CDR1 SGDLS and CDR2 YYNGEE. J was trimmed by 6 bases and V by 2 bases; bases with no gene match: 2.